A single sample is the source of the 6 T cell receptor beta chains below, sequenced in a study of blood T cell repertoires in COVID-19. Sequenced by immunoSEQ multiplex PCR; TCRdb stores in-frame clones only, minus some. The data show 250,000 to 300,000 clones, around 88% seen once. Sequences were obtained from peripheral blood. Receptors were obtained from a woman aged 70 to 79 with COVID-19, enrolled during active disease.

The J gene is TRBJ1-6, the V gene TRBV9; TRBD1 aligns across 7 bases. The germline gives CDR1 SGDLS, CDR2 YYNGEE. The CDR3 loop spans 15 amino acids. The V segment lost 4 bases and the J segment 9 bases; nucleotides outside the gene matches: 10. Here the CDR3 reads CASSFGTGVGSPLHF. CDR3 nucleotides: TGTGCCAGCAGCTTCGGCACAGGGGTCGGTTCACCCCTCCACTTT.

The CDR3 DNA reads TGTGCCAGCAGTGGGGACTGGCAAGAGACCCAGTACTTC. As protein: CASSGDWQETQYF. The chain carries TRBV2 and TRBJ2-5; maybe TRBD2 (6 bases). In germline, CDR1 is SNHLY, CDR2 FYNNEI. With 4 bases removed from V and 2 bases from J, the gap between germline ends came to 8 bases. This CDR3 spans 13 amino acids.

In this sample, this clone turned up a few times. The chain carries TRBV28 and TRBJ1-5, with D hard to call. The CDR3 runs 13 residues. The V end lost 6 bases, the J end lost 2 bases, and 8 bases lay between the germline ends. Germline CDR1 and CDR2: MDHEN and SYDVKM. CDR3 DNA: TGTGCCAGCAGGAGTGGTCGCAATCAGCCCCAGCATTTT. Residues: CASRSGRNQPQHF.

This chain joins TRBV7-2 and TRBJ2-5; 7 nucleotides align to TRBD1. V was pared by 5 bases and J by 3 bases, with 9 bases of the junction left unmatched. This CDR3 has 15 amino acids. CDR1 is SGHTA, CDR2 FQGNSA, per germline. The DNA of the CDR3 is TGTGCCAGCAGCGGCCTGGGGACAGCAAAAGAGACCCAGTACTTC. Its translation: CASSGLGTAKETQYF.

The chain combines TRBV4-1 with TRBJ1-3; D call uncertain. This CDR3 has 13 amino acids. V lost 4 bases, J lost 4 bases, and 8 bases lay in between. Germline assignment: CDR1 MGHRA and CDR2 YSYEKL. The CDR3 reads CASSLSQGNTIYF. Here the CDR3 DNA reads TGCGCCAGCAGCCTATCACAGGGAAACACCATATATTTT.

The CDR3 nucleotides are TGTGCCAGCAGCCCCGACCAGGGTGTCTATGGCTACACCTTC. Translated: CASSPDQGVYGYTF. The chain joins TRBV5-4 to TRBJ1-2, with D maybe TRBD1 (5 bases). Germline CDR1 is SGHNT and CDR2 is YYREEE (reference sequence). Between the trimmed V and J ends, which lost 4 bases and 4 bases, there was a span of 14 bases. The CDR3 has 14 amino acids.